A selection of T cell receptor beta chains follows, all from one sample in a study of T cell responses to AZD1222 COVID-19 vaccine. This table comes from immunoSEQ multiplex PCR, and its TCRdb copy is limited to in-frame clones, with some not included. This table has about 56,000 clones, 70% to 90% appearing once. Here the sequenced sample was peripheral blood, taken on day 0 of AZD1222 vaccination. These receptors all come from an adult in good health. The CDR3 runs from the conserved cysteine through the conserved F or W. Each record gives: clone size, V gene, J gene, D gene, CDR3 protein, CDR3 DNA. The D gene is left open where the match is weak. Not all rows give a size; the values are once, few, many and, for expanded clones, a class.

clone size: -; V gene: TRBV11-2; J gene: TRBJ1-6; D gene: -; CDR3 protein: CASRPTGYNSPLHF; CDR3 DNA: TGTGCCAGCAGGCCTACAGGATATAATTCACCCCTCCACTTT
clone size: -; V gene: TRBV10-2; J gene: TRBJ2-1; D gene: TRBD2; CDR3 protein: CASRLGLAGGSANEQFF; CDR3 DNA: TGCGCCAGCAGGTTGGGACTAGCGGGGGGATCGGCCAATGAGCAGTTCTTC
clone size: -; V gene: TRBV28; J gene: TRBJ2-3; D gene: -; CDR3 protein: CASSSSGSTDTQYF; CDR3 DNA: TGTGCCAGCAGTTCATCCGGCAGTACAGATACGCAGTATTTT
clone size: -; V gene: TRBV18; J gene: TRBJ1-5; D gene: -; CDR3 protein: CASSPGLRNQPQHF; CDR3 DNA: TGTGCCAGCTCCCCCGGTTTACGAAATCAGCCCCAGCATTTT
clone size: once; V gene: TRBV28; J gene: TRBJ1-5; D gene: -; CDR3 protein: CASSVQGVGNQPQHF; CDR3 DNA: TGTGCCAGCAGTGTACAGGGTGTAGGAAATCAGCCCCAGCATTTT
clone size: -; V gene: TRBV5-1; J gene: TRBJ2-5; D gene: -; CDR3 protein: CASSSPGQQETQYF; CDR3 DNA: TGCGCCAGCAGCTCCCCGGGACAACAAGAGACCCAGTACTTC
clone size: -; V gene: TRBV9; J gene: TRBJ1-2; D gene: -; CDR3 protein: CASSAQIVPYGYTF; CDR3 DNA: TGTGCCAGCAGCGCCCAAATTGTCCCCTATGGCTACACCTTC
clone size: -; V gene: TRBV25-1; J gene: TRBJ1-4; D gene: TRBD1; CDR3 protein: CAIPGQGATVNEKLFF; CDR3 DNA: TGTGCCATTCCGGGACAGGGGGCGACCGTCAATGAAAAACTGTTTTTT
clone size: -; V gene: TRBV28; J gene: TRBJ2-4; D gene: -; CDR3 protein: CASSLVHTRLTKNIQYF; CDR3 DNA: TGTGCCAGCAGTTTGGTCCACACTAGGTTGACCAAAAACATTCAGTACTTC
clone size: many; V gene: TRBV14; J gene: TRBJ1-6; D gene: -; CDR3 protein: CASSQALGVDTPSPLHF; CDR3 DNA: TGTGCCAGCAGCCAAGCTCTGGGGGTTGATACTCCCTCACCCCTCCACTTT
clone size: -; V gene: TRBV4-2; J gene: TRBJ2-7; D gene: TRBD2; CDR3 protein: CASSQTAAEGERGAPRDEQYF; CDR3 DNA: TGTGCCAGCAGCCAAACGGCCGCGGAGGGCGAGCGGGGGGCCCCCCGGGACGAGCAGTACTTC
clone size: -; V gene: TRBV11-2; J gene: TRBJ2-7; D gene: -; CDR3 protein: CASSLGAATYEQYF; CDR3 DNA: TGTGCCAGCAGCTTAGGTGCAGCTACCTACGAGCAGTACTTC
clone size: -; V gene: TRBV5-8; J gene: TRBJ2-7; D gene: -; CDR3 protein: CASSIRTLTSYEQYF; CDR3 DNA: TGTGCCAGCAGCATTCGTACCCTTACGTCGTACGAGCAGTACTTC
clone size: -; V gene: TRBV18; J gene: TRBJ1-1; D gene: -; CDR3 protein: CASSPGGMNTEAFF; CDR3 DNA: TGTGCCAGCTCACCAGGGGGCATGAACACTGAAGCTTTCTTT
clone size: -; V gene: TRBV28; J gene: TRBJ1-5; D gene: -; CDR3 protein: CASSLKVRADNQPQHF; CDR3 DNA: TGTGCCAGCAGTTTAAAGGTCAGGGCAGATAATCAGCCCCAGCATTTT
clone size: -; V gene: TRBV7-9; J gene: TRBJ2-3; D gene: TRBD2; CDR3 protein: CASSLVAGGTDTQYF; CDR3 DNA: TGTGCCAGCAGCCTTGTAGCGGGGGGCACAGATACGCAGTATTTT
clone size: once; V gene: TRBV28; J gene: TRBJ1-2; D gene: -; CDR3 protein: CASSFFGGNYGYTF; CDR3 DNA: TGTGCCAGCAGTTTTTTCGGGGGGAACTATGGCTACACCTTC
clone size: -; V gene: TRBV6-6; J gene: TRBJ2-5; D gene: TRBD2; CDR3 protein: CASSRGLEGETQYF; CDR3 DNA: TGTGCCAGCAGCCGGGGACTAGAGGGGGAGACCCAGTACTTC
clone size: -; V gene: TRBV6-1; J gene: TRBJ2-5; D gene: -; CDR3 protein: CASSDLRSGRGRQETQYF; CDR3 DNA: TGTGCCAGCAGTGATCTGAGATCGGGTAGGGGAAGACAAGAGACCCAGTACTTC
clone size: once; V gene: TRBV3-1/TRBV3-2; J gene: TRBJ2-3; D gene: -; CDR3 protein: CASSQGRGTDTQYF; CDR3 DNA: TGTGCCAGCAGCCAGGGTAGGGGCACAGATACGCAGTATTTT
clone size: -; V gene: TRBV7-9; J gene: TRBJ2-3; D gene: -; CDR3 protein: CASSLAVLPTDTQYF; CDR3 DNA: TGTGCCAGCAGCTTAGCGGTCCTGCCGACAGATACGCAGTATTTT
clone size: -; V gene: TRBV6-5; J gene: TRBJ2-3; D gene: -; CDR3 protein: CATTHSASTDTQYF; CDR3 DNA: TGTGCCACCACCCACAGTGCTAGCACAGATACGCAGTATTTT
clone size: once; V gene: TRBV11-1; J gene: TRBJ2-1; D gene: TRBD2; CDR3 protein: CASSFTGTSGYNEQFF; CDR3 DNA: TGTGCCAGCAGCTTCACCGGGACTAGCGGCTACAATGAGCAGTTCTTC
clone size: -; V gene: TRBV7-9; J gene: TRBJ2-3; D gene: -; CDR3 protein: CASSLNTGTDTQYF; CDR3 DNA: TGTGCCAGCAGCTTAAATACAGGGACAGATACGCAGTATTTT
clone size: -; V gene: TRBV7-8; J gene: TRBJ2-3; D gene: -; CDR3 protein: CASSLGGARLTDTQYF; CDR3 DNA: TGTGCCAGCAGCTTAGGTGGGGCCAGACTCACAGATACGCAGTATTTT
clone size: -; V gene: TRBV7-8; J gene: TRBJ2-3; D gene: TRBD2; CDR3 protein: CASSPRLARGSTDTQYF; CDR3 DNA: TGTGCCAGCAGCCCCCGGTTGGCGCGGGGGAGCACAGATACGCAGTATTTT
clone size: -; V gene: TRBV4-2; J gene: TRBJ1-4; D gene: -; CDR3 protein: CASSLGQGQGEKLFF; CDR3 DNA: TGTGCCAGCAGCCTCGGGCAGGGGCAGGGTGAAAAACTGTTTTTT
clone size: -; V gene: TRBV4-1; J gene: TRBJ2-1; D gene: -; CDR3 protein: CASSQEGWGYNEQFF; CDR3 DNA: TGCGCCAGCAGCCAAGAGGGGTGGGGTTACAATGAGCAGTTCTTC
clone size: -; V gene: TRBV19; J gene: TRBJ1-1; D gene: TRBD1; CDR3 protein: CASSIGQGNTEAFF; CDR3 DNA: TGTGCCAGTAGTATAGGACAGGGGAACACTGAAGCTTTCTTT
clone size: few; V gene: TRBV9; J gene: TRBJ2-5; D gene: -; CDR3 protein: CASSQGGREETQYF; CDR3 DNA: TGTGCCAGCAGCCAGGGGGGGAGAGAAGAGACCCAGTACTTC
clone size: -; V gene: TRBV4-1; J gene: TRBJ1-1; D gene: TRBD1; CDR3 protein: CASSQGRGGTEIEAFF; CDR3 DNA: TGCGCCAGCAGCCAAGGTCGCGGAGGGACAGAAATTGAAGCTTTCTTT
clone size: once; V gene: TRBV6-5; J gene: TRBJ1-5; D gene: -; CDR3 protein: CASSYGGYNQPQHF; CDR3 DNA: TGTGCCAGCAGTTACGGGGGTTATAATCAGCCCCAGCATTTT
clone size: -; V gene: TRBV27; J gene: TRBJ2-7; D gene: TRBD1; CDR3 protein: CASSLSRQGGYNSYEQYF; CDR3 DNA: TGTGCCAGCAGCCTCTCCCGACAGGGTGGTTACAACTCCTACGAGCAGTACTTC
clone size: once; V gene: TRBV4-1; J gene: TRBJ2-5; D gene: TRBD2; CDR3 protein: CASSQDSSGAETQYF; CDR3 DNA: TGCGCCAGCAGCCAAGATAGTAGCGGGGCAGAGACCCAGTACTTC
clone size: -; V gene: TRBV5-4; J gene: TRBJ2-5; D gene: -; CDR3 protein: CASSLEDQETQYF; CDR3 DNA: TGTGCCAGCAGCTTGGAGGACCAAGAGACCCAGTACTTC
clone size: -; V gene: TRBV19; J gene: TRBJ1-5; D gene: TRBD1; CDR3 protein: CASSKDRVYQPQHF; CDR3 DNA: TGTGCCAGTAGCAAGGACAGGGTCTATCAGCCCCAGCATTTT
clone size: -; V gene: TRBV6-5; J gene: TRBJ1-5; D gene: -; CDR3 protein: CASSYQGNQPQHF; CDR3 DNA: TGTGCCAGCAGTTATCAGGGGAATCAGCCCCAGCATTTT
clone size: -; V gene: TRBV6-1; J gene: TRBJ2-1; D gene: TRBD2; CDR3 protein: CASSDYKLAGGYNEQFF; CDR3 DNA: TGTGCCAGCAGTGACTATAAACTAGCGGGGGGATACAATGAGCAGTTCTTC
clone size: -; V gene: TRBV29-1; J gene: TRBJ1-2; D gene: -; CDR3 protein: CSVEEVDGYYGYTF; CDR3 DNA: TGCAGCGTTGAAGAGGTGGACGGGTACTATGGCTACACCTTC
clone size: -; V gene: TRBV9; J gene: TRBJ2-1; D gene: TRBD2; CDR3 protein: CASSVARIAGGIYEQFF; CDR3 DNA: TGTGCCAGCAGCGTAGCTCGGATAGCGGGGGGCATCTATGAGCAGTTCTTC
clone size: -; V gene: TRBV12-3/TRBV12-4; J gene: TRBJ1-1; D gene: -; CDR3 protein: CASRSEGNTEAFF; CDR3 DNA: TGTGCCAGCAGGTCGGAGGGGAACACTGAAGCTTTCTTT
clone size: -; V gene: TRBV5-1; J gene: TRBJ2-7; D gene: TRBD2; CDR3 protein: CASGASGGFYEQYF; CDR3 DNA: TGCGCCAGCGGGGCCAGCGGGGGGTTCTACGAGCAGTACTTC
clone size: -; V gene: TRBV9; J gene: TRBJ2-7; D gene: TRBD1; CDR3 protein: CASSVSGQGYEQYF; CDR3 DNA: TGTGCCAGCAGCGTCAGCGGACAGGGCTACGAGCAGTACTTC
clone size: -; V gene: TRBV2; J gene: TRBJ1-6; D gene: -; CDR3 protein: CASSERSSYSPLHF; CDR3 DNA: TGTGCCAGCAGTGAACGTAGCAGTTATTCACCCCTCCACTTT
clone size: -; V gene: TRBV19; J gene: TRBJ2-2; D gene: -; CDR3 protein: CASSIAVGGTGELFF; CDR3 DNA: TGTGCCAGTAGTATAGCCGTCGGGGGTACCGGGGAGCTGTTTTTT
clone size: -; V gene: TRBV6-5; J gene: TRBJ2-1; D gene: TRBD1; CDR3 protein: CASRLRQGGEQFF; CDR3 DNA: TGTGCCAGCAGACTCCGACAGGGTGGCGAGCAGTTCTTC
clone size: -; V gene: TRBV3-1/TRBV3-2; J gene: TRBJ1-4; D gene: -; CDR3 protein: CASSQVPIKWNEKLFF; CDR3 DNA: TGTGCCAGCAGCCAAGTCCCGATAAAATGGAATGAAAAACTGTTTTTT
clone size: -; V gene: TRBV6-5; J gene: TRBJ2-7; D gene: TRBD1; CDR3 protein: CASRENRGGYEQYF; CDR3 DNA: TGTGCCAGCAGAGAGAACAGGGGTGGCTACGAGCAGTACTTC
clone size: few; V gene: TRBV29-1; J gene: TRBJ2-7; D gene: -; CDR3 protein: CSVQRDTNSYEQYF; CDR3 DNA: TGCAGCGTTCAAAGGGACACGAACTCCTACGAGCAGTACTTC
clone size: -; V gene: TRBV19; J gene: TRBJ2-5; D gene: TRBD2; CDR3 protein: CASSIRPGGMGETQYF; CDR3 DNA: TGTGCCAGTAGTATACGCCCGGGGGGGATGGGAGAGACCCAGTACTTC
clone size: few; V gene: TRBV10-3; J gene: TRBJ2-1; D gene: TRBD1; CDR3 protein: CAISEGQVGNEQFF; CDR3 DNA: TGTGCCATCAGTGAGGGACAGGTTGGCAATGAGCAGTTCTTC
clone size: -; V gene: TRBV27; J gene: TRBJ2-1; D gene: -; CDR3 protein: CASSLRTDLTYNEQFF; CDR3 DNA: TGTGCCAGCAGTTTAAGGACAGATCTAACATACAATGAGCAGTTCTTC
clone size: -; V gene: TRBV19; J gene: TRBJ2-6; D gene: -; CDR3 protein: CASSTVSGANVLTF; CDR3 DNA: TGTGCCAGTAGTACGGTGTCTGGGGCCAACGTCCTGACTTTC
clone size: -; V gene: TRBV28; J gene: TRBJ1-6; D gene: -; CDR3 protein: CASSLFPQVSYNSPLHF; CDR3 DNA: TGTGCCAGCAGTTTATTCCCCCAAGTTTCCTATAATTCACCCCTCCACTTT